Listed below are T cell receptor beta chains from one sample, sequenced in a study of T cells in Graves' hyperthyroidism and ophthalmopathy. TCRdb itself ran the multiplex PCR reads through MiXCR, one entry per CDR3 protein. The sample holds more than 500,000 distinct CDR3 sequences, 16% seen once. The sequenced sample consisted of blood. These receptors all come from a woman younger than 45 with Graves' ophthalmopathy. CDR3s include the opening cysteine and the closing phenylalanine or tryptophan. D genes are given only for firm matches. The size entry is marked missing in some rows and otherwise reads once, few, many or a size class.

CASKMTVMGSYEQYF TGTGCCAGCAAAATGACAGTGATGGGCTCCTACGAGCAGTACTTC NA TRBV6-1 few TRBJ2-7
CASSSSVTQYF TGCGCCAGCAGCAGTAGCGTAACCCAGTACTTC NA TRBV5-1 few TRBJ2-5
CASSVGTSGANEQFF TGTGCCAGCAGCGTAGGGACTAGCGGGGCCAATGAGCAGTTCTTC TRBD2 TRBV9 NA TRBJ2-1
CASHRDSPYEQYF TGTGCCAGCCACCGGGACAGCCCCTACGAGCAGTACTTC TRBD1 TRBV7-2 NA TRBJ2-7
CASTEGTSAYNEQFF TGCGCCAGCACCGAGGGGACTAGCGCATACAATGAGCAGTTCTTC TRBD2 TRBV5-1 many TRBJ2-1
CASSNVQGRSTEAFF TGTGCCAGCAGTAACGTCCAGGGGAGAAGCACTGAAGCTTTCTTT NA TRBV6-1 NA TRBJ1-1
CSAMEAGVANEQFF TGCAGTGCTATGGAAGCGGGAGTAGCTAATGAGCAGTTCTTC TRBD2 TRBV20-1 NA TRBJ2-1
CASSIGTGDYSYEQYF TGTGCCAGTAGTATCGGGACAGGGGATTACTCCTACGAGCAGTACTTC TRBD1 TRBV19 NA TRBJ2-7
CASGVWDEQYF TGTGCCAGTGGGGTTTGGGACGAGCAGTACTTC NA TRBV28 many TRBJ2-7
CSASGQGGGETQYF TGCAGTGCTTCGGGACAGGGAGGTGGAGAGACCCAGTACTTC TRBD1 TRBV20-1 many TRBJ2-5
CASSLVDRLEQFF TGCGCCAGCAGCTTGGTGGACAGGCTAGAGCAGTTCTTC TRBD1 TRBV5-1 NA TRBJ2-1
CASSWERVEQYF TGTGCCAGCAGTTGGGAGCGGGTCGAGCAGTACTTC NA TRBV12-3/TRBV12-4 NA TRBJ2-7
CAHLPLLAGGTDTQYF TGTGCCCACCTACCCCTCTTAGCGGGTGGGACAGATACGCAGTATTTT TRBD2 TRBV30 many TRBJ2-3
CAWSGGVNQPQHF TGTGCCTGGAGTGGGGGGGTTAATCAGCCCCAGCATTTT NA TRBV30 NA TRBJ1-5
CASRQGAATGELFF TGTGCCAGCCGACAGGGGGCGGCCACCGGGGAGCTGTTTTTT TRBD1 TRBV3-1 NA TRBJ2-2
CASSELDGEGGYTF TGTGCCAGCAGTGAATTGGACGGGGAAGGCGGCTACACCTTC NA TRBV25-1 few TRBJ1-2
CASSLRDLPNEKLFF TGTGCCAGCAGTCTACGGGACCTTCCGAATGAAAAACTGTTTTTT NA TRBV28 NA TRBJ1-4
CASSLTGANQPQHF TGTGCCAGCAGCCTCACCGGGGCCAATCAGCCCCAGCATTTT NA TRBV12-3/TRBV12-4 many TRBJ1-5
CASSWTGGIGQPQHF TGTGCCAGCAGTTGGACTGGGGGAATAGGCCAGCCCCAGCATTTT NA TRBV6-5 NA TRBJ1-5
CASSFLGSEGNEQFF TGTGCCAGCAGTTTTCTAGGTAGCGAGGGAAATGAGCAGTTCTTC NA TRBV12-3/TRBV12-4 many TRBJ2-1
CASSLERVGANVLTF TGCGCCAGCAGCTTGGAAAGGGTTGGGGCCAACGTCCTGACTTTC NA TRBV5-1 NA TRBJ2-6
CASSPAFEAFF TGTGCCAGCAGCCCGGCGTTCGAAGCTTTCTTT NA TRBV5-5 many TRBJ1-1
CASSYTGQGAQGYEQYF TGTGCCAGCAGTTACACTGGACAGGGGGCGCAGGGCTACGAGCAGTACTTC TRBD1 TRBV6-6 many TRBJ2-7
CASSEGPAEDYEQYF TGTGCCAGCAGTGAAGGGCCGGCGGAGGACTACGAGCAGTACTTC NA TRBV25-1 NA TRBJ2-7
CASSSWETGDNEQFF TGTGCCAGCAGCTCCTGGGAGACAGGGGACAATGAGCAGTTCTTC TRBD1 TRBV7-9 NA TRBJ2-1
CASSSPGQGAYEQYF TGTGCCAGCAGTTCACCGGGACAGGGGGCGTACGAGCAGTACTTC TRBD1 TRBV6-2/TRBV6-3 many TRBJ2-7
CATQGRADYEQYF TGTGCCACCCAGGGCAGGGCCGACTACGAGCAGTACTTC NA TRBV3-1 many TRBJ2-7
CASSSTSSGGLEQYF TGTGCCAGCAGTTCAACTTCGTCGGGAGGACTCGAGCAGTACTTC TRBD2 TRBV5-6 many TRBJ2-7
CASSFPGTSYGYTF TGTGCCAGCAGTTTTCCGGGCACCAGCTATGGCTACACCTTC NA TRBV12-3/TRBV12-4 NA TRBJ1-2
CASSPGHYSNQPQHF TGCGCCAGCAGCCCCGGACACTATAGCAATCAGCCCCAGCATTTT NA TRBV4-3 NA TRBJ1-5
CASSLGQGRYEQYF TGTGCCAGCAGCTTAGGACAGGGGCGTTACGAGCAGTACTTC TRBD1 TRBV7-2 many TRBJ2-7
CASSPGLDSSYEQYF TGTGCCAGCAGCCCCGGACTAGACTCTTCCTACGAGCAGTACTTC TRBD2 TRBV13 many TRBJ2-7
CASSQEEQTNGPQYF TGCGCCAGCAGCCAAGAGGAACAGACCAACGGGCCCCAGTACTTC NA TRBV4-1 NA TRBJ2-5
CASSDPPYEQYF TGTGCCAGCAGTGACCCCCCTTACGAGCAGTACTTC NA TRBV28 many TRBJ2-7
CAWSHPVDNEQFF TGTGCCTGGAGTCACCCAGTCGACAATGAGCAGTTCTTC NA TRBV30 many TRBJ2-1
CASSIGPGGAKNIQYF TGTGCCAGCAGTATCGGACCGGGCGGAGCCAAAAACATTCAGTACTTC NA TRBV2 NA TRBJ2-4
CASSRDSDTHGYTF TGTGCCAGCAGCCGGGACAGCGATACTCATGGCTACACCTTC TRBD1 TRBV6-7 many TRBJ1-2
CASSLSYYGYTF TGTGCCAGCAGTTTAAGCTACTATGGCTACACCTTC NA TRBV28 many TRBJ1-2
CSARKEGAGRLGEQYF TGCAGTGCTAGAAAAGAAGGGGCAGGGCGTTTGGGTGAGCAGTACTTC NA TRBV20-1 many TRBJ2-7
CASSLSVTSFLVTGELFF TGTGCCAGCAGTTTATCGGTGACTAGCTTTTTGGTCACCGGGGAGCTGTTTTTT TRBD2 TRBV27 many TRBJ2-2
CSVAARGPGGYEQYF TGCAGCGTTGCCGCCAGGGGGCCGGGAGGTTACGAGCAGTACTTC NA TRBV29-1 once TRBJ2-7
CASSSGTGRSKLFF TGTGCCAGCAGTTCCGGGACCGGGAGGAGTAAACTGTTTTTT NA TRBV12-3/TRBV12-4 many TRBJ1-4
CASSRILAGGLDEQFF TGTGCCAGCAGTCGGATACTAGCGGGAGGGCTTGATGAGCAGTTCTTC TRBD2 TRBV28 many TRBJ2-1
CASSQEDRGQRSNQPQHF TGCGCCAGCAGCCAAGAAGACAGGGGGCAACGGAGCAATCAGCCCCAGCATTTT TRBD1 TRBV4-1 few TRBJ1-5
CATSQDSGIVNEKLFF TGCGCCACCAGCCAAGATTCGGGGATTGTAAATGAAAAACTGTTTTTT NA TRBV4-1 once TRBJ1-4
CSGSSEIYNEQFF TGCAGTGGTTCCAGCGAAATCTACAATGAGCAGTTCTTC NA TRBV20-1 NA TRBJ2-1